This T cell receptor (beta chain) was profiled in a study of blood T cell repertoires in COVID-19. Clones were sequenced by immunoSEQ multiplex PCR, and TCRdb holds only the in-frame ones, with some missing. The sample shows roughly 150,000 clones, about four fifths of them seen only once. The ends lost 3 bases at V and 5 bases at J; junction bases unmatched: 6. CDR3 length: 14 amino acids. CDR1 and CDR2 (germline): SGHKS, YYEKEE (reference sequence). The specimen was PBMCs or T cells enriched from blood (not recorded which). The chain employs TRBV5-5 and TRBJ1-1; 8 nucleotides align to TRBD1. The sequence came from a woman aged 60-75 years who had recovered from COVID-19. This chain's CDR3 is CASSWADRATEAFF. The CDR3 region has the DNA TGTGCCAGCAGCTGGGCGGACAGGGCAACTGAAGCTTTCTTT.